This T cell receptor beta chain was observed in a study of CD8 T cells in Susac syndrome. In the study overall: The Susac syndrome patients that were sequenced included over 5 with active disease and under 10 in remission.

Reverse transcription used roughly 0.5 to 1 ug RNA and random hexamers. Coverage of TCR beta CDR3 amplification by immunoSEQ multiplex PCR extended to 54 Vbeta and 13 Jbeta. TCRdb processed the immunoSEQ multiplex PCR reads anew with MiXCR; each CDR3 protein has one entry. The table records around 80,000 distinct CDR3 sequences, roughly 95% of them present only once. Only one count was recorded for this clonotype. High-throughput TCR beta sequencing covered peripheral CD8+ and CD4+ T cells. It was negative isolation that provided the CD8+ and CD4+ T cells, whereas TEMRA cells were enriched by FACS. This sequence originates from a human donor with Susac syndrome. Sequencing input: CD8+ T cells from PBMCs.

The CDR3 reads CATSDRAAGSNQPQHF. The CDR3, as DNA: TGTGCCACCAGTGACCGGGCCGCCGGGAGCAATCAGCCCCAGCATTTT. The V call is TRBV24-1, the J call TRBJ1-5, with unresolved D. CDR1 KGHDR and CDR2 SFDVKD come from the germline V gene. The CDR3 is 16 amino acids. Trimming cost V 4 bases and J 1 base, with 13 bases left between them.